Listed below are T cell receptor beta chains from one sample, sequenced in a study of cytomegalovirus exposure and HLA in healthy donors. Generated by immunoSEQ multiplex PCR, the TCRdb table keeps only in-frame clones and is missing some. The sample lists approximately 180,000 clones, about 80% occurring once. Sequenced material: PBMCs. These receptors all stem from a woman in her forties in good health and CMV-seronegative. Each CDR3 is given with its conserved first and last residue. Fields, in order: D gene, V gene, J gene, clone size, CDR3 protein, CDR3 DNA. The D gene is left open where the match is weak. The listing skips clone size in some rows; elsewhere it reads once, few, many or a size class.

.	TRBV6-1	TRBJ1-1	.	CAALEFTGTEAFF	TGTGCCGCTCTAGAGTTCACAGGCACTGAAGCTTTCTTT
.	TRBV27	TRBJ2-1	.	CASSLSLRVPDEQFF	TGTGCCAGCAGTTTAAGTCTGAGAGTCCCGGATGAGCAGTTCTTC
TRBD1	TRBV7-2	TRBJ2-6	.	CASSFTGTGFSGANVLTF	TGTGCCAGCAGCTTCACCGGGACAGGGTTCTCTGGGGCCAACGTCCTGACTTTC
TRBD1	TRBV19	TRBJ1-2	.	CASTPGTGGVYGYTF	TGTGCCAGTACCCCCGGGACAGGGGGCGTCTATGGCTACACCTTC
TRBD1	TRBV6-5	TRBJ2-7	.	CASSYSRQGIHEQYF	TGTGCCAGCAGTTACTCACGACAGGGGATCCACGAGCAGTACTTC
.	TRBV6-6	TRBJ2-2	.	CASSYTGTPNAGELFF	TGTGCCAGCAGTTACACCGGGACACCTAACGCCGGGGAGCTGTTTTTT
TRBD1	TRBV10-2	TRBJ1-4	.	CASSETGGLWKKLFF	TGCGCCAGCAGCGAGACAGGGGGCCTGTGGAAGAAACTGTTTTTT
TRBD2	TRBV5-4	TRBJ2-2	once	CASRPYGGADTGELFF	TGTGCCAGCAGACCCTACGGGGGGGCGGACACCGGGGAGCTGTTTTTT
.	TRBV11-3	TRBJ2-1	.	CASSLEAGKQFF	TGTGCCAGCAGCTTAGAGGCAGGGAAGCAGTTCTTC
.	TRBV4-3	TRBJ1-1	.	CASSQDRSLGTEAFF	TGCGCCAGCAGCCAAGACAGGTCCCTCGGAACTGAAGCTTTCTTT
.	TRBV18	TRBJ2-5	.	CASSPGQEETQYF	TGTGCCAGCTCACCTGGACAAGAAGAGACCCAGTACTTC
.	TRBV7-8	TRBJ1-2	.	CASSWMAGLNYGYTF	TGTGCCAGCAGCTGGATGGCGGGGCTCAACTATGGCTACACCTTC
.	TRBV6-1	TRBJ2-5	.	CASSEALVRGGQETQYF	TGTGCCAGCAGTGAAGCGCTGGTAAGGGGCGGACAAGAGACCCAGTACTTC
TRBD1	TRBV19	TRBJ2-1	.	CASSPPGQPNNEQFF	TGTGCCAGTTCCCCCCCGGGACAGCCTAACAATGAGCAGTTCTTC
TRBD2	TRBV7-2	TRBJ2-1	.	CASSQGLAGVRDEQFF	TGTGCCAGCAGCCAAGGACTAGCGGGAGTACGAGACGAGCAGTTCTTC
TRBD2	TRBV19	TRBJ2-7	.	CASSTTSGAYEQYF	TGTGCCAGTAGTACGACTAGCGGGGCCTACGAGCAGTACTTC
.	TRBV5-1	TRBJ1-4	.	CASSLTQAATNEKLFF	TGCGCCAGCAGCTTGACGCAGGCCGCAACTAATGAAAAACTGTTTTTT
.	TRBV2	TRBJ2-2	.	CASSGDLNTGELFF	TGTGCCAGCAGTGGGGACTTGAACACCGGGGAGCTGTTTTTT
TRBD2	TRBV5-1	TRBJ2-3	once	CASSLPLLAGVTDTQYF	TGCGCCAGCAGCTTACCTCTTCTAGCGGGAGTCACAGATACGCAGTATTTT
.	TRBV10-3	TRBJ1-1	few	CAISDGGGARTEAFF	TGTGCCATCAGTGATGGGGGGGGCGCGCGGACTGAAGCTTTCTTT
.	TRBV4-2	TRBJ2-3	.	CASSQVYSDTQYF	TGTGCCAGCAGCCAAGTCTATAGTGATACGCAGTATTTT
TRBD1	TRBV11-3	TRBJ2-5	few	CASSSHRGGETQYF	TGTGCCAGCAGCTCCCACAGGGGCGGGGAGACCCAGTACTTC
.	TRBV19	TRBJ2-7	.	CASSDRSRYEQYF	TGTGCCAGTAGTGACAGGTCCCGCTACGAGCAGTACTTC
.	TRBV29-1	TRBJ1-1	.	CSVGQMNTEAFF	TGCAGCGTCGGACAGATGAACACTGAAGCTTTCTTT
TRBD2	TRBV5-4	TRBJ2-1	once	CASSPGGSNEQFF	TGTGCCAGCAGCCCGGGGGGGTCAAATGAGCAGTTCTTC
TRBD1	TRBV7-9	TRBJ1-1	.	CASSLQGAETEAFF	TGTGCCAGCAGCTTACAGGGGGCTGAGACTGAAGCTTTCTTT
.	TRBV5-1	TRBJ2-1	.	CASSLHLGIEQFF	TGCGCCAGCAGCTTGCATCTAGGTATTGAGCAGTTCTTC
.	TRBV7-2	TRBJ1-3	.	CASSLSRPSSGNTIYF	TGTGCCAGCAGCTTATCCAGGCCCAGCTCTGGAAACACCATATATTTT
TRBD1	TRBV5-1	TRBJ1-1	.	CASSRHRGENTEAFF	TGCGCCAGCAGTCGTCACAGGGGGGAGAACACTGAAGCTTTCTTT
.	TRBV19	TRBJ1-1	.	CASSTSFRDTHTEAFF	TGTGCCAGTAGTACGTCTTTCCGGGACACCCACACTGAAGCTTTCTTT
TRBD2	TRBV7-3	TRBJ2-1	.	CASSLDRGRNFKRDYNEQFF	TGTGCCAGCAGCTTGGACCGCGGGAGGAATTTCAAACGCGACTACAATGAGCAGTTCTTC
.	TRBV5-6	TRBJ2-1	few	CASSFLWSSYNEQFF	TGTGCCAGCAGTTTTCTGTGGAGCTCCTACAATGAGCAGTTCTTC
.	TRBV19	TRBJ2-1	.	CASSISLVEQFF	TGTGCCAGTAGTATATCCCTAGTTGAGCAGTTCTTC
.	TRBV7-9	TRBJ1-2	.	CASGPNYGYTF	TGTGCCAGCGGCCCCAACTATGGCTACACCTTC
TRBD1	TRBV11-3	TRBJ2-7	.	CASQPGQGVWYEQYF	TGTGCCAGCCAACCGGGACAGGGAGTTTGGTACGAGCAGTACTTC
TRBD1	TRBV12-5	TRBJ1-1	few	CASGKDRGPNTEAFF	TGTGCTAGTGGTAAGGACAGGGGGCCCAACACTGAAGCTTTCTTT
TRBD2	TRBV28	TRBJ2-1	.	CASPSTSGADNEQFF	TGTGCCAGCCCTTCGACTAGCGGGGCCGACAATGAGCAGTTCTTC
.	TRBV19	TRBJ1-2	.	CASRVQGDTYYGYTF	TGTGCCAGTAGGGTTCAAGGGGACACTTACTATGGCTACACCTTC
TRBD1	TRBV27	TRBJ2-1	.	CASSPGTGIGNEQFF	TGTGCCAGCAGTCCAGGGACAGGGATTGGGAATGAGCAGTTCTTC
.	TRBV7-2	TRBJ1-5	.	CASSSTGTQPQHF	TGTGCCAGCAGCTCTACAGGGACTCAGCCCCAGCATTTT
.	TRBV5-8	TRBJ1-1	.	CASSPPGERNTEAFF	TGTGCCAGCAGCCCCCCCGGTGAGAGGAACACTGAAGCTTTCTTT
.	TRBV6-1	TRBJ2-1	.	CASSGLPGVYNEQFF	TGTGCCAGCAGCGGACTGCCGGGGGTATACAATGAGCAGTTCTTC
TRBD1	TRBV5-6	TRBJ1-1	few	CASSRTGSFAEAFF	TGTGCCAGCAGTCGGACAGGTTCATTTGCTGAAGCTTTCTTT